This T cell receptor beta chain is from a study of blood T cell repertoires in COVID-19. Study in general: PBMCs, B-cell-depleted T cells, or T cells provided the cDNA or gDNA that made up the material.

The CDR3 runs 10 residues. Trimming took off 6 bases at V and 8 bases at J, with 7 bases between the two ends. Germline loops: CDR1 MNHEY, CDR2 SVGAGI. Each participant's cohort was designated according to participant-reported clinical history. Method: immunoSEQ multiplex PCR; TCRdb's copy keeps in-frame clones and lacks some. This table has some 190,000 clones, more than 75% appearing once. The clonotype was recovered from a man aged 55 to 70 who had been exposed to COVID-19. The V call is TRBV6-5, the J call TRBJ1-1, with D maybe TRBD1 (5 bases). Sequencing used PBMCs or T cells enriched from blood (not recorded which). The CDR3 sequence is CASRRGEAFF. The DNA for the CDR3 is TGTGCCAGCAGGCGGGGGGAAGCTTTCTTT.